This T cell receptor (beta chain) was sequenced in a study of a mutant IDH1 vaccine in newly diagnosed glioma. Repertoires were generated with immunoSEQ multiplex PCR, while TCRdb's copy carries only in-frame clones and drops some. The data contain roughly 74,000 clones, 85% of them seen just once; the ten biggest clones take up 2% to 2.5%. Trimming pared 4 bases from V and 6 bases from J, leaving 4 bases between. Germline CDR1 SNHLY, CDR2 FYNNEI. This CDR3 contains 11 residues. Time point denoted: week 23, last vaccination. Topical imiquimod accompanied each vaccine dose, which consisted of 300 ug of mutant IDH1 20-mer peptide. Worth noting for this clone: Its antigen is not identified.

The specimen was PBMCs, collected from a glioma patient whose treatment included an IDH1 peptide vaccine. The sequence was obtained from a man younger than 45 with glioma. Some clones in this sample may be carry-over from other donors' samples. The gene calls are TRBV2 and TRBJ2-1; D call uncertain. The CDR3 region is CASSAVNEQFF. In nucleotides, the CDR3 is TGTGCCAGCAGTGCTGTCAATGAGCAGTTCTTC.